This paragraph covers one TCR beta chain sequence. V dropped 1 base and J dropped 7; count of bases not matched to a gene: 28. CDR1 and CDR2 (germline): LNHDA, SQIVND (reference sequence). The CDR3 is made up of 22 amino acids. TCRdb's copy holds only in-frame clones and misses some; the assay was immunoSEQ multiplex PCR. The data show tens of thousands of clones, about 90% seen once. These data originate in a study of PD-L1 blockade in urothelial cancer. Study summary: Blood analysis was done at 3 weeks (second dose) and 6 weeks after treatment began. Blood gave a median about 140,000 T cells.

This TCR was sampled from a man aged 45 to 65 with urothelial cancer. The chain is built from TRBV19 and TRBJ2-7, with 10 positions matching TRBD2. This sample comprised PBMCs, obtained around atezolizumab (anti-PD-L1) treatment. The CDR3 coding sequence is TGTGCCAGTAGTATAGGGACCCAATTGTGGGACAGAGAGCGGGAGGGCCTTATGGAGCAGTACTTC. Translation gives CASSIGTQLWDREREGLMEQYF.